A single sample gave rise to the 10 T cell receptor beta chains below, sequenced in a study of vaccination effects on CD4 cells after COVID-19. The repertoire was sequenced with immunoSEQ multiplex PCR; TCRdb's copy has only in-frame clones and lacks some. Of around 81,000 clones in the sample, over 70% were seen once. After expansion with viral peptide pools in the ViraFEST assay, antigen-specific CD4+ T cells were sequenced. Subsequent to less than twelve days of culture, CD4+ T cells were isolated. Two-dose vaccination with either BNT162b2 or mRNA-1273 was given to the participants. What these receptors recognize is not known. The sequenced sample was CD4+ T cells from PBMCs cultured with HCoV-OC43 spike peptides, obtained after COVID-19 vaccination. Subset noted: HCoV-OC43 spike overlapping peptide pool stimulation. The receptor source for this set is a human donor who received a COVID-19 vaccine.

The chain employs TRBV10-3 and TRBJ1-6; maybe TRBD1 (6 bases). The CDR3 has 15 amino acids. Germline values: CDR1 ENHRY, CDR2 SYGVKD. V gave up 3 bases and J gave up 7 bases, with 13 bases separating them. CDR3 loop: CAISDRGPLNSPLHF. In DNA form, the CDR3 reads TGTGCCATCAGTGACAGGGGACCCCTGAATTCACCCCTCCACTTT.

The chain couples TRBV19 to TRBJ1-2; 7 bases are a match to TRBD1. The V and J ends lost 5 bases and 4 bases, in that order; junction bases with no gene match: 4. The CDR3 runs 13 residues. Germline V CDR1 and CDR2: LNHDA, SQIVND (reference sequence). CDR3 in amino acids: CASSPGTAYGYTF. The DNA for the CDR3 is TGTGCCAGTAGTCCTGGGACAGCCTATGGCTACACCTTC.

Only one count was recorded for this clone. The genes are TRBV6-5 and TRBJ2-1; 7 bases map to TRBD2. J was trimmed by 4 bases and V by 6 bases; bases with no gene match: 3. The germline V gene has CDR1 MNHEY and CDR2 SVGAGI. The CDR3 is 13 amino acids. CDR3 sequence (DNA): TGTGCCAGCAGGGGGGGGGTTTACAATGAGCAGTTCTTC. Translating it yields CASRGGVYNEQFF.

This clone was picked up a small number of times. In nucleotides, the CDR3 is TGTGCCAGCAGCAGGGACAGGGCCTACAATGAGCAGTTCTTC. This encodes CASSRDRAYNEQFF. V is TRBV6-4 and J is TRBJ2-1, with 9 positions matching TRBD1. The CDR3 contains 14 residues. The V and J ends lost 6 bases and 2 bases, in that order; junction bases with no gene match: 2. Germline V gives CDR1 MRHNA, CDR2 SNTAGT.

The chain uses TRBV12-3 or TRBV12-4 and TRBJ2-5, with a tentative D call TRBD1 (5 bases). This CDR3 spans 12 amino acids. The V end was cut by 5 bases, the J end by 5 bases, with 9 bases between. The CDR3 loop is CASSQGSETQYF. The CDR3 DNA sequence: TGTGCCAGCAGTCAGGGCTCGGAGACCCAGTACTTC.

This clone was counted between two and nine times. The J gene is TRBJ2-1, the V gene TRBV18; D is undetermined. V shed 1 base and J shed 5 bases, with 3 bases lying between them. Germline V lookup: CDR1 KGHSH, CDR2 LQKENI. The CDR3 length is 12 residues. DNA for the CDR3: TGTGCCAGCTCACCACGGGACAATGAGCAGTTCTTC. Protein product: CASSPRDNEQFF.

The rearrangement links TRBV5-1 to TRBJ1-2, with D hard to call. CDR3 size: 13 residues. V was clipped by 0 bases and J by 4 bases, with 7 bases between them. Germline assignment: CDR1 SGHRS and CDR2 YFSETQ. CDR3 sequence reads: CASSLGRAYGYTF. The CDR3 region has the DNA TGCGCCAGCAGCTTGGGGAGGGCCTATGGCTACACCTTC.

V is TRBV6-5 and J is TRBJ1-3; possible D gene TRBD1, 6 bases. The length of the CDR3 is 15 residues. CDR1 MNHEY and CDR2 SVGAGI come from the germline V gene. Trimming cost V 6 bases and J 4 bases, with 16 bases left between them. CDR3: CASRLTGSGGNTIYF. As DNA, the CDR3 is TGTGCCAGCAGACTTACAGGGTCCGGGGGAAACACCATATATTTT.

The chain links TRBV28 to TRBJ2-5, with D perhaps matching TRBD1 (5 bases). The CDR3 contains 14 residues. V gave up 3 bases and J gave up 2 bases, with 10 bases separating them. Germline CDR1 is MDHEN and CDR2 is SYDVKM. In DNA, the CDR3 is TGTGCCAGCAGTTTCTATAGGGGACAAGAGACCCAGTACTTC. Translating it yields CASSFYRGQETQYF. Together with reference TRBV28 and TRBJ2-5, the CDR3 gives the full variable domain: DVKVTQSSRYLVKRTGEKVFLECVQDMDHENMFWYRQDPGLGLRLIYFSYDVKMKEKGDIPEGYSVSREKKERFSLILESASTNQTSMYLCASSFYRGQETQYFGPGTRLLVL.

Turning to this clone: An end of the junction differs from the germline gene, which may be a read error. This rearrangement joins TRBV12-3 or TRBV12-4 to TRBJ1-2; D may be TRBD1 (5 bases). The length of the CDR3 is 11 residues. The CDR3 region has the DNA TGTGCCAGCAGTCCAGGGTATGACTACACCTTC. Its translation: CASSPGYDYTF.